This entry lists 20 T cell receptor beta chains sequenced from one sample in a study of cytomegalovirus exposure and HLA in healthy donors. PCR primers comprised 60 Vbeta and 13 Jbeta primers. Assay used: immunoSEQ multiplex PCR; TCRdb lists only in-frame clones, some missing. The sample lists around 150,000 clones, over 75% occurring once. Sample: PBMCs. The receptor source for this set is a woman aged 40-49 years in good health and CMV-seronegative.

V usage is TRBV5-4 and J usage is TRBJ2-7, with 11 bases identical to TRBD1. The length of the CDR3 is 15 residues. Germline-derived CDR1 and CDR2 are SGHNT and YYREEE (reference sequence). The V segment lost 4 bases and the J segment 5 bases; nucleotides outside the gene matches: 8. The DNA of the CDR3 is TGTGCCAGCAGCCGCGAGGGGACAGGGGGGAACGAGCAGTACTTC. Encoded protein: CASSREGTGGNEQYF.

This clone was seen just once. This chain connects TRBV5-1 to TRBJ2-7; D is undetermined. V shed 0 bases and J shed 4 bases, with 5 bases lying between them. The CDR3 is 12 amino acids. Germline V gene sequence: CDR1 SGHRS, CDR2 YFSETQ. This chain's CDR3 is CASSLGRYEQYF. Here the CDR3 DNA reads TGCGCCAGCAGCTTGGGTCGGTACGAGCAGTACTTC.

V gene TRBV5-1 combines with J gene TRBJ2-1; 9 bases agree with TRBD2. With V trimmed by 3 bases and J by 5 bases, 9 bases remained unmatched. Germline CDR1 and CDR2: SGHRS and YFSETQ. The CDR3 extends over 16 amino acids. Here the CDR3 reads CASSWRAGGSNNEQFF. The CDR3 DNA sequence: TGCGCCAGCAGCTGGCGGGCGGGAGGGTCTAACAATGAGCAGTTCTTC.

This clone was picked up one time. The J gene is TRBJ1-2, the V gene TRBV5-1; D might be TRBD1 (6 bases). There are 15 residues in the CDR3. The V gene's germline CDR1 is SGHRS and CDR2 YFSETQ. Trimming took 0 bases from V and 2 from J, leaving 11 bases between them. The CDR3 region has the DNA TGCGCCAGCAGCTTGGATGGACAGCTAAACTATGGCTACACCTTC. As protein: CASSLDGQLNYGYTF.

The chain uses TRBV4-2 and TRBJ2-1, with 13 bases aligning to TRBD2. Looked up from germline, CDR1 is LGHNA and CDR2 is YNFKEQ. With 4 bases clipped from V and 7 bases from J, the junction kept 4 bases outside the gene matches. The CDR3 sequence is 15 residues long. The CDR3 here is CASSPILAGGNEQFF. The CDR3 bases are TGTGCCAGCAGCCCTATACTAGCGGGAGGGAATGAGCAGTTCTTC.

Comments on this clone: The junction does not match germline at one end; this may be a read error. The chain joins TRBV7-7 to TRBJ1-5; the D is unclear. This CDR3 is 18 amino acids long. Germline CDR1 reads SSHAT; CDR2 reads FNYEAQ (reference sequence). CDR3 loop: CASSFSHPPYGLNQPQHF. CDR3 nucleotides: TGTGCTAGCAGCTTTTCCCACCCCCCCTACGGGTTAAATCAGCCCCAGCATTTT.

This clone was found a few times. The chain couples TRBV13 to TRBJ2-1, with D tentatively TRBD2 (6 bases). There are 13 residues in the CDR3. Trimming removed 5 bases from V and 4 bases from J, with 9 bases in between. Germline V gene lookup returns CDR1 PRHDT and CDR2 FYEKMQ (reference sequence). DNA of the CDR3: TGTGCCAGCAGCGCCGGGAGATACAATGAGCAGTTCTTC. The encoded protein is CASSAGRYNEQFF.

The rearrangement joins TRBV28 to TRBJ1-1, with 10 bases matching TRBD1. Germline V CDR1 and CDR2: MDHEN, SYDVKM. With V trimmed by 4 bases and J by 5 bases, 4 bases remained unmatched. This CDR3 is 14 amino acids long. DNA of the CDR3: TGTGCCAGCAGTTCCCCGGGACAGGGGACTGAAGCTTTCTTT. Translated: CASSSPGQGTEAFF.

CDR3 in amino acids: CASSLGGQSTDTQYF. In DNA, the CDR3 is TGTGCCAGCAGCTTAGGGGGACAGTCCACAGATACGCAGTATTTT. This sequence joins TRBV11-3 and TRBJ2-3; 7 nucleotides agree with TRBD1. This CDR3 spans 15 amino acids. Germline CDR1 and CDR2: SGHNT and YENEEA. V gave up 1 base and J gave up 2 bases; unmatched junction bases: 3.

This chain joins TRBV9 and TRBJ1-1, with D maybe TRBD1 (5 bases). Germline-derived CDR1 and CDR2 are SGDLS and YYNGEE. Trimming removed 6 bases at V and 5 bases at J, with 23 bases between. The CDR3 length is 16 residues. The CDR3 loop reads CASNISPSGRGTEAFF. CDR3 DNA sequence: TGTGCCAGCAACATAAGTCCGTCAGGGCGGGGGACTGAAGCTTTCTTT.

The V call is TRBV30, the J call TRBJ2-4; 8 nucleotides line up with TRBD1. The CDR3 sequence is 15 residues long. Per germline, CDR1 GTSNPN and CDR2 SVGIG (reference sequence). J gave up 9 bases and V 0 bases, and 10 bases lay outside the gene matches. The CDR3 reads CAWSVQGQGRSIQYF. DNA for the CDR3: TGTGCCTGGAGTGTACAAGGACAGGGCAGGAGCATTCAGTACTTC.

The rearrangement links TRBV18 to TRBJ1-1, with unresolved D. The length of the CDR3 is 12 residues. Deletions cut 1 base from V and 7 bases from J, with 7 bases between. The germline CDR1 and CDR2 sequences are KGHSH and LQKENI. CDR3 in DNA: TGTGCCAGCTCACCACTTAACGGTGAAGCTTTCTTT. Translating it yields CASSPLNGEAFF.

The chain has TRBV6-6 and TRBJ1-5; D is undetermined. Germline CDR1 MNHNY, CDR2 SVGAGI (reference sequence). V was clipped by 6 bases and J by 7 bases, with 10 bases between them. CDR3 length: 12 amino acids. This CDR3 is CASSYGGQPQHF. CDR3 bases: TGTGCCAGCAGCTACGGAGGGCAGCCCCAGCATTTT.

The chain employs TRBV28 and TRBJ1-2, with D possibly matching TRBD1 (5 bases). The germline CDR1 and CDR2 sequences are MDHEN and SYDVKM. Trimming took 5 bases from V and 1 from J, leaving 23 bases between them. The CDR3 is made up of 18 amino acids. CDR3 loop: CASSPPEGATSINYGYTF. The CDR3 DNA reads as TGTGCCAGCAGTCCCCCGGAAGGGGCCACTTCCATTAACTATGGCTACACCTTC.

The V and J genes are TRBV19 and TRBJ2-6; D gene uncertain. Germline values: CDR1 LNHDA, CDR2 SQIVND (reference sequence). Trimming removed 5 bases at V and 0 bases at J, with 11 bases between. This CDR3 region has 16 residues. CDR3 in amino acids: CASSVGHDSGANVLTF. The CDR3, as DNA: TGTGCCAGTAGTGTGGGCCACGACTCTGGGGCCAACGTCCTGACTTTC.

CDR3 in DNA: TGTGCCAGCAGCTCCGGACAGGTTCACTACAATGAGCAGTTCTTC. Its protein product is CASSSGQVHYNEQFF. The rearrangement uses TRBV7-9 and TRBJ2-1; TRBD1 agrees at 7 bases. CDR1 is SEHNR, CDR2 FQNEAQ, per germline (reference sequence). The CDR3 runs 15 residues. The ends lost 4 bases at V and 3 bases at J; junction bases unmatched: 6.

The chain carries TRBV11-3 and TRBJ1-2; a weak D match, TRBD1 (5 bases). Trimming left V 2 bases short and J 6 bases short, with 13 bases between. This CDR3 contains 14 residues. Germline values: CDR1 SGHNT, CDR2 YENEEA. The CDR3 DNA follows: TGTGCCAGCAGCTTACAGGGACTTAGGCATGGCTACACCTTC. Protein sequence: CASSLQGLRHGYTF. The full variable domain, its missing parts supplied by reference TRBV11-3 and TRBJ1-2, is EAGVVQSPRYKIIEKKQPVAFWCNPISGHNTLYWYLQNLGQGPELLIRYENEEAVDDSQLPKDRFSAERLKGVDSTLKIQPAELGDSAVYLCASSLQGLRHGYTFGSGTRLTVV.

This chain uses TRBV7-2 with TRBJ2-1; TRBD1 matches at 10 bases. Trimming at V came to 4 bases and at J to 6 bases, leaving 9 bases not matched to a gene. The CDR3 runs 16 residues. Per the germline V gene, CDR1 is SGHTA and CDR2 is FQGNSA. The CDR3 DNA follows: TGTGCCAGCAGCTCCCCTCCGGGACAGGGGTTCAATGAGCAGTTCTTC. This codes for CASSSPPGQGFNEQFF.

This rearrangement joins TRBV4-2 to TRBJ1-1; tentatively, D is TRBD1 (6 bases). V was trimmed by 4 bases and J by 3 bases, leaving 12 bases between them. Germline V gene data show CDR1 as LGHNA and CDR2 as YNFKEQ. The CDR3 has 14 residues. CDR3 in DNA: TGTGCCAGCAGCCCAGGGGCGTGGGACACTGAAGCTTTCTTT. This encodes CASSPGAWDTEAFF.

The rearrangement uses TRBV11-3 and TRBJ2-3; 10 nucleotides agree with TRBD2. Trimming cost V 3 bases and J 5 bases; bases outside gene matches: 8. CDR3 length equals 16 residues. Germline V CDR1 and CDR2: SGHNT, YENEEA. The CDR3 region has the DNA TGTGCCAGCAGCTTGACTAGCGGGTCTGGAGAAGATACGCAGTATTTT. Its protein is CASSLTSGSGEDTQYF.